This TCR beta chain emerged from a study of shared clonotypes between healthy human individuals. Study-wide points: Enrolling few donors narrowed the genetic and exposure-history diversity that was represented.

This table comes from immunoSEQ multiplex PCR, and its TCRdb copy is limited to in-frame clones, with some not included. Of roughly 510,000 clones in the sample, about three quarters were seen once. The V gene lost 7 bases and the J gene lost 2 bases, with 14 bases spanning the gap. The CDR3 spans 14 residues. Per germline, CDR1 SGHTA and CDR2 FQGNSA. Approximately 90 million PBMCs went into genomic DNA for unsorted samples. This clone was detected only a few times. What it binds is unknown. The V gene is TRBV7-2, the J gene TRBJ2-5, with D possibly TRBD1 on 6 matching bases. The clonotype originates from a woman between 40 and 55 years old in good health. Some clones in this sample may be carry-over from other donors' samples. Material: PBMCs. CDR3: CASNLGALQETQYF. CDR3 sequence (DNA): TGTGCCAGCAACCTGGGGGCGCTACAAGAGACCCAGTACTTC.